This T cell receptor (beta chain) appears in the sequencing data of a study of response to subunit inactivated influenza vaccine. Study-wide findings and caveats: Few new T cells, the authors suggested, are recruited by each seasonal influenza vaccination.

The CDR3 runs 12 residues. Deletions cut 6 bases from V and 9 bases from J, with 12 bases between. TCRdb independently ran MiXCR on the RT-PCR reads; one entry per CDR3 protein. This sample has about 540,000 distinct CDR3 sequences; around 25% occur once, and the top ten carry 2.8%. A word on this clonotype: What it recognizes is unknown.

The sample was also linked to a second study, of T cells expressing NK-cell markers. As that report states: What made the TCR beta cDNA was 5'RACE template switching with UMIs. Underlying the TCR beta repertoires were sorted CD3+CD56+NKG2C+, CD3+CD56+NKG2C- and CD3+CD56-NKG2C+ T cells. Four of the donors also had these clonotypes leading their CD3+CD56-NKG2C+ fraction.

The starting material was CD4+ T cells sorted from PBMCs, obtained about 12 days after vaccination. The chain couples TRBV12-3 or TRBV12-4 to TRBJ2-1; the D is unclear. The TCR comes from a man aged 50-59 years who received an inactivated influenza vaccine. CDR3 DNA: TGTGCCAGCAGGCGAGTACAAAGTGAGCAGTTCTTC. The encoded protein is CASRRVQSEQFF.